This TCR beta chain emerged from a study of blood T cell repertoires in COVID-19. Clones were read by immunoSEQ multiplex PCR, and TCRdb kept only the in-frame ones, dropping some. The top ten hold over 2.5% of the sample, which has 200,000 to 300,000 clones, about 89% seen once. The material sequenced was PBMCs or T cells enriched from blood (not recorded which). The TCR comes from a woman aged 18-29 years who had recovered from COVID-19.

CDR3 residues: CASSLNGQGATEAFF. The CDR3 DNA reads as TGCGCCAGCAGCTTGAACGGACAGGGGGCCACTGAAGCTTTCTTT. The chain carries TRBV5-1 and TRBJ1-1, with 11 bases aligning to TRBD1. CDR1 and CDR2 (germline): SGHRS, YFSETQ. The CDR3 spans 15 residues. V was pared by 1 base and J by 4 bases, with 3 bases of the junction left unmatched.